The rows below give T cell receptor beta chains drawn from one sample of a study of radiotherapy plus CTLA-4 blockade in lung cancer. Repertoires were generated with immunoSEQ multiplex PCR, while TCRdb's copy carries only in-frame clones and drops some. The table records about 24,000 clones, over 55% of them present only once. The material sequenced was peripheral blood, taken from a patient treated with radiotherapy plus ipilimumab. All receptors derive from a human donor with non-small cell lung cancer whose response to radiotherapy plus ipilimumab could not be evaluated. CDR3s include the opening cysteine and the closing phenylalanine or tryptophan. A D gene is named only where the DNA matches it firmly. Clone size, where shown, is once, few, many, or a class for clones that have expanded.

17	.	TRBD2	TRBV7-2	TRBJ2-2	CASSSGTSGRGRGELFF	TGTGCCAGCAGCTCTGGGACTAGCGGGAGGGGGCGCGGGGAGCTGTTTTTT
14	.	.	TRBV5-6	TRBJ1-6	CASSLAYSNSPLHF	TGTGCCAGCAGCTTGGCCTATAGTAATTCACCCCTCCACTTT
11	few	.	TRBV6-1	TRBJ1-1	CASRGRTEAFF	TGTGCCAGCAGGGGCCGGACTGAAGCTTTCTTT
12	.	TRBD1	TRBV27	TRBJ2-3	CASRTGADTQYF	TGTGCCAGCAGAACAGGGGCAGATACGCAGTATTTT
14	.	.	TRBV29-1	TRBJ2-7	CSVRAFQKEGEQYF	TGCAGCGTTCGAGCGTTTCAAAAAGAGGGCGAGCAGTACTTC
15	large	TRBD2	TRBV19	TRBJ2-5	CASSILAGGMETQYF	TGTGCCAGTAGTATACTAGCGGGAGGTATGGAGACCCAGTACTTC
14	.	.	TRBV5-1	TRBJ2-3	CASSGEFSTDTQYF	TGCGCCAGCAGCGGGGAGTTTAGCACAGATACGCAGTATTTT
14	few	TRBD1	TRBV5-1	TRBJ2-7	CASSLDRGPYEQYF	TGCGCCAGCAGCTTGGACAGGGGCCCTTACGAGCAGTACTTC
15	once	TRBD1	TRBV9	TRBJ1-3	CASSVGTGGGNTIYF	TGTGCCAGCAGCGTAGGGACAGGGGGGGGAAACACCATATATTTT
14	.	TRBD2	TRBV7-2	TRBJ2-3	CASSLRLAADTQYF	TGTGCCAGCAGCTTGAGACTAGCAGCAGATACGCAGTATTTT
16	.	TRBD2	TRBV19	TRBJ2-7	CASSIASGSSGYEQYF	TGTGCCAGTAGTATAGCTAGCGGGAGTTCCGGATACGAGCAGTACTTC
16	.	.	TRBV11-2	TRBJ2-3	CASSLGSSAHTDTQYF	TGTGCCAGCAGCTTAGGTTCTAGCGCTCACACAGATACGCAGTATTTT
14	.	.	TRBV5-6	TRBJ2-5	CASSLVDFQETQYF	TGTGCCAGCAGCTTGGTAGACTTCCAAGAGACCCAGTACTTC
15	.	.	TRBV18	TRBJ2-7	CASSLDRRGSYEQYF	TGTGCCAGCTCACTCGACCGGCGCGGCTCCTACGAGCAGTACTTC
17	once	TRBD1	TRBV30	TRBJ1-4	CAWKADRGLATNEKLFF	TGTGCCTGGAAGGCGGACAGGGGGCTTGCAACTAATGAAAAACTGTTTTTT
16	.	TRBD1	TRBV7-9	TRBJ2-5	CASRRQGANFQETQYF	TGTGCCAGCAGAAGACAGGGGGCCAATTTCCAAGAGACCCAGTACTTC
14	.	TRBD2	TRBV15	TRBJ2-3	CATSPNPPGGTSIF	TGTGCCACCAGCCCTAACCCCCCCGGCGGGACTAGTATTTTT
12	.	.	TRBV6-6	TRBJ2-2	CASIWGPGELFF	TGTGCCAGCATCTGGGGGCCCGGGGAGCTGTTTTTT
15	.	.	TRBV27	TRBJ2-1	CASSLYYADYNEQFF	TGTGCCAGCAGTTTGTACTACGCCGACTACAATGAGCAGTTCTTC
18	few	.	TRBV4-1	TRBJ1-4	CASSQGEKQGGMNEKLFF	TGCGCCAGCAGCCAAGGGGAAAAACAGGGAGGGATGAATGAAAAACTGTTTTTT
21	few	TRBD1	TRBV19	TRBJ1-5	CASSILVGRTGSVRSNQPQHF	TGTGCCAGTAGTATCCTTGTGGGACGGACAGGGAGTGTGAGGAGCAATCAGCCCCAGCATTTT
15	.	TRBD2	TRBV6-6	TRBJ2-1	CASSYEREGYNEQFF	TGTGCCAGCAGTTACGAGCGGGAGGGCTACAATGAGCAGTTCTTC
17	few	TRBD2	TRBV10-2	TRBJ2-1	CASRGTSGAFSYNEQFF	TGCGCCAGCAGGGGGACTAGCGGGGCCTTCTCATACAATGAGCAGTTCTTC
13	.	TRBD1	TRBV7-8	TRBJ2-5	CASSRDSRATQYF	TGTGCCAGCAGCCGGGACAGTAGGGCGACCCAGTACTTC
14	.	.	TRBV7-2	TRBJ2-5	CASSPNRRQETQYF	TGTGCCAGCAGCCCGAACAGGAGACAAGAGACCCAGTACTTC
15	.	.	TRBV6-5	TRBJ1-2	CASSYSGRAGYGYTF	TGTGCCAGCAGTTACTCGGGGAGGGCTGGCTATGGCTACACCTTC